Below are 8 T cell receptor beta chains sequenced from a single sample in a study of T cell responses to AZD1222 COVID-19 vaccine. TCRdb keeps only in-frame clones here, not all; method: immunoSEQ multiplex PCR. This sample has about 110,000 clones, with about 85% found just once. The source was peripheral blood, collected on day 0 of AZD1222 vaccination. These receptors were collected from an adult in good health.

The chain combines TRBV19 with TRBJ2-7; tentative D call: TRBD1 (6 bases). In germline, CDR1 is LNHDA, CDR2 SQIVND (reference sequence). The CDR3 contains 14 residues. V dropped 7 bases and J dropped 4 bases, with 17 bases sitting between them. CDR3 loop: CASTLRGGSYEQYF. The CDR3 DNA sequence: TGTGCCAGTACCCTGCGAGGGGGTTCTTACGAGCAGTACTTC. Supplemented by reference TRBV19 and TRBJ2-7, the full variable domain reads DGGITQSPKYLFRKEGQNVTLSCEQNLNHDAMYWYRQDPGQGLRLIYYSQIVNDFQKGDIAEGYSVSREKKESFPLTVTSAQKNPTAFYLCASTLRGGSYEQYFGPGTRLTVT.

This clone has only a few counts. The rearrangement uses TRBV7-8 and TRBJ2-5, with TRBD2 as a possible D gene (5 bases). The CDR3 has 14 residues. Germline lookup yields CDR1 SGHVS and CDR2 FQNEAQ. The V end lost 1 base, the J end lost 4 bases, and 10 bases lay between the germline ends. CDR3 sequence: CASSLVRERETQYF. CDR3 nucleotides: TGTGCCAGCAGCTTAGTGAGGGAGAGAGAGACCCAGTACTTC.

The chain is built from TRBV11-3 and TRBJ2-1; D may correspond to TRBD1 or TRBD2 (7 bases each). The germline CDR1 and CDR2 sequences are SGHNT and YENEEA. The CDR3 extends over 13 amino acids. V lost 5 bases and J lost 6, with 11 bases in between. For the CDR3, the DNA is TGTGCCAGCAGCCAGGGGGGGGCCAATGAGCAGTTCTTC. Its translation is CASSQGGANEQFF. Supplemented by reference TRBV11-3 and TRBJ2-1, the full variable domain reads EAGVVQSPRYKIIEKKQPVAFWCNPISGHNTLYWYLQNLGQGPELLIRYENEEAVDDSQLPKDRFSAERLKGVDSTLKIQPAELGDSAVYLCASSQGGANEQFFGPGTRLTVL.

This rearrangement joins TRBV9 to TRBJ2-1; 10 nucleotides match TRBD2. The CDR3 consists of 15 residues. Germline loops: CDR1 SGDLS, CDR2 YYNGEE. V was pared by 3 bases and J by 5 bases, with 5 bases of the junction left unmatched. The CDR3 sequence: CASSASSGGHNEQFF. For the CDR3, the DNA is TGTGCCAGCAGCGCTTCTAGCGGGGGACACAATGAGCAGTTCTTC.

This rearrangement joins TRBV5-1 to TRBJ1-6, with TRBD1 as a possible D gene (6 bases). Germline CDR1 and CDR2: SGHRS and YFSETQ. The CDR3 is 14 amino acids. V gave up 5 bases and J gave up 7 bases, with 13 bases separating them. CDR3 in DNA: TGCGCCAGCAGGCCCACAGGGAGCAATTCACCCCTCCACTTT. This translates into CASRPTGSNSPLHF.

The rearrangement uses TRBV18 and TRBJ1-6; weak D call: TRBD1 (5 bases). V was shortened by 4 bases and J by 5 bases, with 12 bases between the two germline ends. The germline V gene encodes CDR1 KGHSH and CDR2 LQKENI. This CDR3 contains 15 residues. The CDR3 nucleotides read TGTGCCAGCTCACTAGGGGACTACAATAATTCACCCCTCCACTTT. Translation gives CASSLGDYNNSPLHF.

As to this clone: Its ends do not fully match the called genes, so a read error is possible. The rearrangement uses TRBV7-7 and TRBJ2-7; D gene unclear. CDR3 length: 13 amino acids. Germline-derived CDR1 and CDR2 are SSHAT and FNYEAQ (reference sequence). CDR3 sequence: CASSLDSRYEQYF. As DNA, the CDR3 is TGTGCTAGCAGCCTAGACTCCCGCTACGAGCAGTACTTC.

V is TRBV4-1 and J is TRBJ1-5, with no clear D. Trimming left V 3 bases short and J 4 bases short, with 7 bases between. CDR3 length: 13 residues. Germline V gene sequence: CDR1 MGHRA, CDR2 YSYEKL. Here the CDR3 DNA reads TGCGCCAGCAGCCAGGAGCAGAATCAGCCCCAGCATTTT. Its protein product is CASSQEQNQPQHF.